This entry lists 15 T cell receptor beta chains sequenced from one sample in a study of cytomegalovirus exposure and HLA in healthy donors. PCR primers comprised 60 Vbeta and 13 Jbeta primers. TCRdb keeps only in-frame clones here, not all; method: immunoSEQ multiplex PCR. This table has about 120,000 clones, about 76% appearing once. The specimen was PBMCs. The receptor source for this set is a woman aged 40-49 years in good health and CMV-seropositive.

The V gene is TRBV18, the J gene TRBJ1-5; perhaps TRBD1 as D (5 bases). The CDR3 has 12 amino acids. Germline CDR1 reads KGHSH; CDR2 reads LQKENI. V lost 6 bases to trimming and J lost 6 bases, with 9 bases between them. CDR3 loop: CASSAGGQPQHF. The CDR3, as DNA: TGTGCCAGCTCCGCCGGGGGTCAGCCCCAGCATTTT.

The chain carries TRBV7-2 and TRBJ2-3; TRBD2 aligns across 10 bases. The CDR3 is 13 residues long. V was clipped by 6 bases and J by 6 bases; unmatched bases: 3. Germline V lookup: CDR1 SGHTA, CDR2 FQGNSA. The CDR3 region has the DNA TGTGCCAGCAGAAGCGGGGGGGCTGATACGCAGTATTTT. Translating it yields CASRSGGADTQYF.

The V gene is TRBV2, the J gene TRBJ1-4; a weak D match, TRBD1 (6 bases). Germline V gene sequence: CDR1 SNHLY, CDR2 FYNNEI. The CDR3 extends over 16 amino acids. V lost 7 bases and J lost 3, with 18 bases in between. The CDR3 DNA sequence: TGTGCCAGCAACCGCGACGCAGGGGCCTCTAATGAAAAACTGTTTTTT. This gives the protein CASNRDAGASNEKLFF.

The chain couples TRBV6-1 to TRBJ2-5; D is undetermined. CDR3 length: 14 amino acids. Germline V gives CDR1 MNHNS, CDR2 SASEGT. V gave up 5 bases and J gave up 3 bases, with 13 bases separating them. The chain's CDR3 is CASSTALVEETQYF. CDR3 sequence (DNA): TGTGCCAGCAGTACAGCCCTTGTCGAAGAGACCCAGTACTTC.

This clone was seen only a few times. This CDR3 reads CAINEAANNSPLHF. The CDR3 DNA reads TGTGCCATCAACGAGGCAGCTAACAATTCACCCCTCCACTTT. The chain links TRBV10-3 to TRBJ1-6; D remains ambiguous. In germline, CDR1 is ENHRY, CDR2 SYGVKD. The CDR3 loop spans 14 amino acids. V shed 7 bases and J shed 7 bases, with 14 bases lying between them.

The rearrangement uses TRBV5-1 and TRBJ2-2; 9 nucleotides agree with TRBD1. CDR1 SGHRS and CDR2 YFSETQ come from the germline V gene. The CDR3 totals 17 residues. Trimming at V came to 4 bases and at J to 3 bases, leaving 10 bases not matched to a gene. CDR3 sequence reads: CASSSGTGGTDTGELFF. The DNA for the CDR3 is TGCGCCAGCAGCAGCGGTACAGGGGGCACGGACACCGGGGAGCTGTTTTTT.

The CDR3 bases are TGTGCCAGCAGGCGGACAGGGAACTATGGCTACACCTTC. Its protein is CASRRTGNYGYTF. The chain combines TRBV6-1 with TRBJ1-2; 8 bases are shared with TRBD1. The CDR3 loop spans 13 amino acids. With V trimmed by 6 bases and J by 2 bases, 2 bases remained unmatched. CDR1 and CDR2 from the germline V gene are MNHNS and SASEGT.

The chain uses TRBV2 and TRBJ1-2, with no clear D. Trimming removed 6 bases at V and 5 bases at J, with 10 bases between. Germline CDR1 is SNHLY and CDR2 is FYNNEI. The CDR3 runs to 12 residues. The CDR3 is CASSLTPYGYTF. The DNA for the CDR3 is TGTGCCAGCAGCTTAACACCGTATGGCTACACCTTC.

CDR3 residues: CASMEEGNQPQHF. Here the CDR3 DNA reads TGTGCCAGCATGGAGGAGGGCAATCAGCCCCAGCATTTT. The rearrangement joins TRBV6-6 to TRBJ1-5; D is unclear. Trimming cost V 7 bases and J 2 bases, with 9 bases left between them. Germline lookup yields CDR1 MNHNY and CDR2 SVGAGI (reference sequence). The CDR3 runs to 13 residues.

CDR3 region: CASSVSHPAAEAFF. CDR3 bases: TGTGCCAGCAGTGTATCTCACCCAGCGGCTGAAGCTTTCTTT. V is TRBV6-1 and J is TRBJ1-1; no definite D call. V lost 4 bases, J lost 6 bases, and 15 bases lay in between. The CDR3 is 14 amino acids. Germline V gene sequence: CDR1 MNHNS, CDR2 SASEGT.

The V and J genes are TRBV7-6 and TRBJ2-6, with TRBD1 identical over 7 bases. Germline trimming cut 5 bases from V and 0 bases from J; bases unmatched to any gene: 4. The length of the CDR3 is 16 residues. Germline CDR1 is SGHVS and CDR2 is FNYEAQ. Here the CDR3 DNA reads TGTGCCAGCAGCCCGGACAGGCACTCTGGGGCCAACGTCCTGACTTTC. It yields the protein CASSPDRHSGANVLTF.

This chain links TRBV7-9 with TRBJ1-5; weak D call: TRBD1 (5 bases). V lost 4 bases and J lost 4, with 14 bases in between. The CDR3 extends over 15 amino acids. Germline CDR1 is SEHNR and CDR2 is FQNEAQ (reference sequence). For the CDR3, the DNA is TGTGCCAGCAGCTCAGAAGGGGCGAATAATCAGCCCCAGCATTTT. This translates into CASSSEGANNQPQHF. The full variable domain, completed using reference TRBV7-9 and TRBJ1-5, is DTGVSQNPRHKITKRGQNVTFRCDPISEHNRLYWYRQTLGQGPEFLTYFQNEAQLEKSRLLSDRFSAERPKGSFSTLEIQRTEQGDSAMYLCASSSEGANNQPQHFGDGTRLSIL.

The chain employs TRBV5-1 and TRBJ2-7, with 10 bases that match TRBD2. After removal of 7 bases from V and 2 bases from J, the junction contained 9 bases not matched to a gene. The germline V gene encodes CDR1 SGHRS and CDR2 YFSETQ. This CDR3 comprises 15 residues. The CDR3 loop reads CASRRAGGTTYEQYF. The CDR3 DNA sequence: TGCGCCAGCCGCAGAGCGGGGGGGACTACCTACGAGCAGTACTTC.

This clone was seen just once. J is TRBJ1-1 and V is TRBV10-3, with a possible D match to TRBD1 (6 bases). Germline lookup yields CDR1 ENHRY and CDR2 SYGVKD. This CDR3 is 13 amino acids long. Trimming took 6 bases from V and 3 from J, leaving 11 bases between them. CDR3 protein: CAIRGAVDTEAFF. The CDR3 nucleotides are TGTGCCATCAGGGGGGCGGTCGACACTGAAGCTTTCTTT.

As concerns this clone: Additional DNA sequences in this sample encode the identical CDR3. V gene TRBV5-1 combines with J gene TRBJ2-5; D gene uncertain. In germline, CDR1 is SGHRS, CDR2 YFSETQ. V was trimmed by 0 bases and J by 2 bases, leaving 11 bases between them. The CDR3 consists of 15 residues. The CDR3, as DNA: TGCGCCAGCAGCTTGGGAGGTACGGCGCAAGAGACCCAGTACTTC. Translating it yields CASSLGGTAQETQYF. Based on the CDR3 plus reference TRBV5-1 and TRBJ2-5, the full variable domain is KAGVTQTPRYLIKTRGQQVTLSCSPISGHRSVSWYQQTPGQGLQFLFEYFSETQRNKGNFPGRFSGRQFSNSRSEMNVSTLELGDSALYLCASSLGGTAQETQYFGPGTRLLVL.